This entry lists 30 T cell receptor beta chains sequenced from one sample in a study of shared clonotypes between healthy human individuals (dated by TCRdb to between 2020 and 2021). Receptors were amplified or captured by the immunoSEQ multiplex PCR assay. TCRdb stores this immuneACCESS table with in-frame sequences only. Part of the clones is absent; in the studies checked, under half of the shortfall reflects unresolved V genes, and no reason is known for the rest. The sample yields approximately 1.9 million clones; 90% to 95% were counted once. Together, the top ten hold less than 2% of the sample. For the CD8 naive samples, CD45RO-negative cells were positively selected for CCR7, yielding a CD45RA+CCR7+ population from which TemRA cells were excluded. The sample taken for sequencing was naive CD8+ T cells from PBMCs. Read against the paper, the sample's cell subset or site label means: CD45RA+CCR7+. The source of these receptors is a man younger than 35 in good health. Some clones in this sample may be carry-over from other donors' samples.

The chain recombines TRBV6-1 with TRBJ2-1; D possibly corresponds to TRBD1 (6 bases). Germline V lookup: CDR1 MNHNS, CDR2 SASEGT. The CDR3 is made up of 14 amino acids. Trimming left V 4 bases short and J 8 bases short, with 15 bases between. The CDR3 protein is CASSVGAGLDEQFF. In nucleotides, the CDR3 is TGTGCCAGCAGTGTGGGGGCCGGGCTGGATGAGCAGTTCTTC.

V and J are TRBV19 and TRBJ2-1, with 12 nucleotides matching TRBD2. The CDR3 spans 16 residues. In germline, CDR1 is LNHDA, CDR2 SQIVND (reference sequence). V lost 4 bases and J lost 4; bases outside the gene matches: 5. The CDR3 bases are TGTGCCAGTAGTACCCGGACTAGCGGGGTTTACAATGAGCAGTTCTTC. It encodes CASSTRTSGVYNEQFF.

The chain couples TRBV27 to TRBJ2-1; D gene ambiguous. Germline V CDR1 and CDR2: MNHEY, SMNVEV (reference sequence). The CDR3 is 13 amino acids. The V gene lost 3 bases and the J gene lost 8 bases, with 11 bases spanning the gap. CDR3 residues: CASSFLGNDEQFF. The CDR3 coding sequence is TGTGCCAGCAGTTTTTTAGGGAATGATGAGCAGTTCTTC.

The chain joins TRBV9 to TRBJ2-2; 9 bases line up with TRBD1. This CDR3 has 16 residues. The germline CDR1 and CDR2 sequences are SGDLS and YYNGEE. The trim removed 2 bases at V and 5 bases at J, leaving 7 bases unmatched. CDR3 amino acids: CASSVEDRGVTGELFF. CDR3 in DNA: TGTGCCAGCAGCGTGGAGGACAGGGGAGTGACCGGGGAGCTGTTTTTT.

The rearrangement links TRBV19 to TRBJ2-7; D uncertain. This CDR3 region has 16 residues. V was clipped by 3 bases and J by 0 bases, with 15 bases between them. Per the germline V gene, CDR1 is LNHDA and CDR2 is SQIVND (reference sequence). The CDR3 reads CASSISPWASSYEQYF. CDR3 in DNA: TGTGCCAGTAGTATCTCCCCCTGGGCGAGCTCCTACGAGCAGTACTTC.

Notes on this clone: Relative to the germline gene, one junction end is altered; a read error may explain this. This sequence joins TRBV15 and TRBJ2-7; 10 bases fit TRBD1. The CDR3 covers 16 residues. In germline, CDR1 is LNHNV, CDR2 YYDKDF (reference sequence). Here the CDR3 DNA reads TGTGCCACCAGCGGAGACCGGGACAGGGGCCTTGCCGAGCAGTACTTC. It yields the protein CATSGDRDRGLAEQYF.

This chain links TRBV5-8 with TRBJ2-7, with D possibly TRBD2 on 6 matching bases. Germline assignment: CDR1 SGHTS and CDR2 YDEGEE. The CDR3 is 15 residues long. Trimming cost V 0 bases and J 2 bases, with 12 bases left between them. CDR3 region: CASSLDAGTTYEQYF. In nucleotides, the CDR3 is TGTGCCAGCAGCTTGGACGCGGGAACTACCTACGAGCAGTACTTC. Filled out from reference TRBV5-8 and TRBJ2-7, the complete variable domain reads EAGVTQSPTHLIKTRGQQATLRCSPISGHTSVYWYQQALGLGLQFLLWYDEGEERNRGNFPPRFSGRQFPNYSSELNVNALELEDSALYLCASSLDAGTTYEQYFGPGTRLTVT.

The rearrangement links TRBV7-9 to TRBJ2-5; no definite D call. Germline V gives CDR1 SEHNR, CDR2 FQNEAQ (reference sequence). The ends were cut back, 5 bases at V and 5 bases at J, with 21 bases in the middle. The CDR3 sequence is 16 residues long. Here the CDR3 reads CASSQRRIRGGETQYF. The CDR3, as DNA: TGTGCCAGCAGCCAACGACGGATCCGAGGTGGGGAGACCCAGTACTTC.

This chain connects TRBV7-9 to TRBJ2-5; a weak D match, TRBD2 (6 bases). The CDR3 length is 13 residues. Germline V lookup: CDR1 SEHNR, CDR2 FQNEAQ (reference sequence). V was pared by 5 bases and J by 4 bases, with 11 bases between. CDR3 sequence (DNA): TGTGCCAGCAGCCGTGGGCGGGGAGAGACCCAGTACTTC. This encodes CASSRGRGETQYF.

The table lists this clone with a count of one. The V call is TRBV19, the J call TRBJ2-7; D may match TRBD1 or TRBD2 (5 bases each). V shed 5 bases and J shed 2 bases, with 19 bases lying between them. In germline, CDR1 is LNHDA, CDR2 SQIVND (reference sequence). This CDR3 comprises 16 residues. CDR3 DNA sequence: TGTGCCAGTAGTGGACTGGGGGAACAGGACGCCTACGAGCAGTACTTC. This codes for CASSGLGEQDAYEQYF.

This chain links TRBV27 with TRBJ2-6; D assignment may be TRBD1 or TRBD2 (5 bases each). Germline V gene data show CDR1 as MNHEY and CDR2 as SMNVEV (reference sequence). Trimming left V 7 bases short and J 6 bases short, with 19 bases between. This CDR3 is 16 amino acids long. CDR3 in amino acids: CASTERGLVKANVLTF. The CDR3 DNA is TGTGCCAGCACAGAGAGGGGCTTAGTCAAGGCCAACGTCCTGACTTTC.

The DNA for the CDR3 is TGCGCCAGCAGCTTCTTTGGCGGGGACACCTACGAGCAGTACTTC. This encodes CASSFFGGDTYEQYF. The chain couples TRBV5-1 to TRBJ2-7; D may be TRBD1 or TRBD2 (6 bases each). Looked up from germline, CDR1 is SGHRS and CDR2 is YFSETQ. V was clipped by 2 bases and J by 2 bases, with 14 bases between them. The CDR3 is 15 amino acids.

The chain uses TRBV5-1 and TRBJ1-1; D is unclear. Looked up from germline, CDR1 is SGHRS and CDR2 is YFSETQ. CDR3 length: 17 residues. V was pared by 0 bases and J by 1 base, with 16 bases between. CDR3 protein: CASSLAGRSVANTEAFF. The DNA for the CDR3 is TGCGCCAGCAGCTTGGCCGGTCGTAGTGTGGCGAACACTGAAGCTTTCTTT.

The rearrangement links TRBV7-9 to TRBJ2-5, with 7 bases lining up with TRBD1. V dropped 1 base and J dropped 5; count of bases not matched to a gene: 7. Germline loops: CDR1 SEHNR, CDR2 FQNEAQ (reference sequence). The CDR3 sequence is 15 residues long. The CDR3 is CASSLGTGPGETQYF. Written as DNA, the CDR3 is TGTGCCAGCAGCTTAGGGACAGGCCCCGGGGAGACCCAGTACTTC.

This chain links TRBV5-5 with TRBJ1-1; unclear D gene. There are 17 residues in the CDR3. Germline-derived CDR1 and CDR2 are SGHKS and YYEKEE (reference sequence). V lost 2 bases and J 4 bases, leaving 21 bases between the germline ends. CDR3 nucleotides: TGTGCCAGCAGCTTTGCAACGAGACCCGGAGAAAGCACTGAAGCTTTCTTT. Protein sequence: CASSFATRPGESTEAFF.

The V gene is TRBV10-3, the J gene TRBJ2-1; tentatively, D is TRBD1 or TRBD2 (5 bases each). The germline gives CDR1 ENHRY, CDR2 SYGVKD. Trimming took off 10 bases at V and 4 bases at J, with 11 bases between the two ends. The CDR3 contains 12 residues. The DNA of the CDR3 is TGTGCCACCGGGACCGGTTACAATGAGCAGTTCTTC. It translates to CATGTGYNEQFF.

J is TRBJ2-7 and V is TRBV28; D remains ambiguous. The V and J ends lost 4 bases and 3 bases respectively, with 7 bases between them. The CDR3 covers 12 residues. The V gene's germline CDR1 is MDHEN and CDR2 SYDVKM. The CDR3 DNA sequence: TGTGCCAGCAGTTACGGAGACTACGAGCAGTACTTC. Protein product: CASSYGDYEQYF.

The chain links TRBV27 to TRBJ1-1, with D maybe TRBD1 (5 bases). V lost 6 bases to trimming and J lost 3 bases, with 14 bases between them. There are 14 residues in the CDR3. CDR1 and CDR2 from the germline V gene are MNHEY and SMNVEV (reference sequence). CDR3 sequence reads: CASSRVRGDTEAFF. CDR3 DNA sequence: TGTGCCAGCAGCAGGGTGCGGGGAGACACTGAAGCTTTCTTT.

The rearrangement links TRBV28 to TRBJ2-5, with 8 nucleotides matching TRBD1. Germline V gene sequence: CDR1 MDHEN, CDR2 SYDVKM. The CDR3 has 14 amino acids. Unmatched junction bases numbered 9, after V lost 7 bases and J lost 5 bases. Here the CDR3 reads CASNLQGAGETQYF. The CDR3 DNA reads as TGTGCCAGCAATCTTCAGGGGGCCGGGGAGACCCAGTACTTC.

The CDR3, as DNA: TGTGCCTGGAGGGAGGGGGGATGGAATGAGCAGTTCTTC. It translates to CAWREGGWNEQFF. V usage is TRBV30 and J usage is TRBJ2-1; D may correspond to TRBD1 or TRBD2 (6 bases each). The CDR3 covers 13 residues. Trimming removed 3 bases from V and 7 bases from J, with 13 bases in between. Germline V lookup: CDR1 GTSNPN, CDR2 SVGIG (reference sequence).

DNA for the CDR3: TGTGCCAGCAGCTCTTCCGGGACTAGCGGGGGATACACTATCAGGGAGCAGTACTTC. It is translated as CASSSSGTSGGYTIREQYF. The V and J genes are TRBV7-9 and TRBJ2-7, with 14 bases lining up with TRBD2. This CDR3 contains 19 residues. Trimming took 4 bases from V and 7 from J; bases not matched to a gene: 18. The V gene's germline CDR1 is SEHNR and CDR2 FQNEAQ (reference sequence).

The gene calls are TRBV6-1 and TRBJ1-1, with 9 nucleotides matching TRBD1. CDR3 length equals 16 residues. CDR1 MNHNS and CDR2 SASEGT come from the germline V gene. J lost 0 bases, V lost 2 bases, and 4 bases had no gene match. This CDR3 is CASSEWTGALNTEAFF. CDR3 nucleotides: TGTGCCAGCAGTGAATGGACAGGGGCCCTGAACACTGAAGCTTTCTTT.

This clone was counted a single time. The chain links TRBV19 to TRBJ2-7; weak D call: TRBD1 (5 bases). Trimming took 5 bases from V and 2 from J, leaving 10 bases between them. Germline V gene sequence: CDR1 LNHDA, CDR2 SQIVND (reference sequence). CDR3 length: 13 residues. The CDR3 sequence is CASSLQETYEQYF. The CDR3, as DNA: TGTGCCAGTAGTCTACAGGAGACCTACGAGCAGTACTTC.

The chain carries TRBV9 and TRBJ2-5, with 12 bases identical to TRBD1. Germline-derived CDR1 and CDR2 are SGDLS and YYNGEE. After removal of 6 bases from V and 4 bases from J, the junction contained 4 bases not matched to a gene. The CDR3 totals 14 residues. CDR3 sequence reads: CASTGTGGPETQYF. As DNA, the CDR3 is TGTGCCAGCACCGGGACAGGGGGCCCAGAGACCCAGTACTTC.

CDR3 loop: CASSLVGDRVTGYNEQFF. The CDR3 DNA is TGTGCCAGCAGCTTAGTTGGGGACAGGGTTACGGGCTACAATGAGCAGTTCTTC. The chain carries TRBV7-8 and TRBJ2-1; 9 nucleotides align to TRBD1. There are 18 residues in the CDR3. J gave up 3 bases and V 1 base, and 10 bases lay outside the gene matches. Germline CDR1 is SGHVS and CDR2 is FQNEAQ.

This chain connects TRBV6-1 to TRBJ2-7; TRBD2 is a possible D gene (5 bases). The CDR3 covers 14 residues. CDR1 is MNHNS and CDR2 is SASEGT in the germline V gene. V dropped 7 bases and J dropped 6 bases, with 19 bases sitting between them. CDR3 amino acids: CASTRRSDWGEQYF. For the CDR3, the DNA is TGTGCCAGCACCAGAAGGTCGGACTGGGGCGAGCAGTACTTC.

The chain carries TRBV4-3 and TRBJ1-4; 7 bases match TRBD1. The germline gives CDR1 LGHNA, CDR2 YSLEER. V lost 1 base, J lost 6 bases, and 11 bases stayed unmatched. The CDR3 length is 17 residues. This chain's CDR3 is CASSQGRGIRGYEKLFF. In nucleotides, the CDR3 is TGCGCCAGCAGCCAAGGACGGGGAATCAGGGGGTATGAAAAACTGTTTTTT.

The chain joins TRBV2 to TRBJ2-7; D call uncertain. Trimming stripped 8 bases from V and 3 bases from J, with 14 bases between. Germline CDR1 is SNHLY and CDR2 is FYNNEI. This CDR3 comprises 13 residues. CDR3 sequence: CASFVGSLYEQYF. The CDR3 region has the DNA TGTGCCAGCTTCGTCGGGTCGCTCTACGAGCAGTACTTC.

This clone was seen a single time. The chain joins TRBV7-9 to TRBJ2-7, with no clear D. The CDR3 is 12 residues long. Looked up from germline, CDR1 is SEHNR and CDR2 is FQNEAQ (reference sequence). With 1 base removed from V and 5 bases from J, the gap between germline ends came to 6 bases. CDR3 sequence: CASSLGVDEQYF. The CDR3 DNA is TGTGCCAGCAGCTTAGGAGTGGACGAGCAGTACTTC.

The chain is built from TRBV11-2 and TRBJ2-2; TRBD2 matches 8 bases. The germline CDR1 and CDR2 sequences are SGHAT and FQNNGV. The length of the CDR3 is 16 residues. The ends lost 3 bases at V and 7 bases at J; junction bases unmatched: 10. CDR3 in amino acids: CASSFHPPGGDGELFF. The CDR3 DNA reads TGTGCCAGCAGCTTTCACCCACCGGGGGGGGACGGGGAGCTGTTTTTT.